This T cell receptor (beta chain) was identified during a study of blood T cell repertoires in COVID-19. On the study more broadly: Spain, Italy and the United States supplied samples that represented acute and convalescent COVID-19.

Method: immunoSEQ multiplex PCR; TCRdb's copy keeps in-frame clones and lacks some. The repertoire consists of some 87,000 clones, with around 90% occurring once and the leading ten covering 3% to 3.5%. Germline CDR1 reads SGHRS; CDR2 reads YFSETQ. This CDR3 is built from 15 residues. Trimming removed 0 bases at V and 1 base at J, with 10 bases between. The chain is built from TRBV5-1 and TRBJ1-1, with D tentatively TRBD1 (6 bases). What was sequenced was peripheral blood. This TCR was recovered from a woman aged 70 to 79 with acute or convalescent COVID-19. The CDR3 loop reads CASSLGGLGNTEAFF. The CDR3 bases are TGCGCCAGCAGCTTGGGGGGGCTGGGGAACACTGAAGCTTTCTTT.